This T cell receptor (beta chain) emerged from a study of cytomegalovirus exposure and HLA in healthy donors. About the research overall: An analysis done earlier identified approximately 120 million unique TCR beta sequences from around 180 million T cells. Whole-study results and caveats: High sensitivity and specificity were reportedly achieved when the classifier diagnosed cytomegalovirus status. Analyses of presence/absence relied on an assumption of roughly uniform sequencing depth across donors.

This CDR3 is built from 14 residues. Per germline, CDR1 SGHTA and CDR2 FQGNSA. The V gene end was trimmed by 6 bases and the J gene end by 10 bases; junction bases not matched to a gene: 4. The PCR had 60 Vbeta and 13 Jbeta primers. Using immunoSEQ multiplex PCR, the repertoire was profiled, and TCRdb retains in-frame clones only, with some absent. Of 95,000 to 150,000 clones listed, approximately 72% are singletons. Worth noting for this clone: What it binds is not known.

The clonotype comes from a woman aged 35 to 49 in good health and CMV-seropositive. Sequenced sample: PBMCs. This chain links TRBV7-2 with TRBJ2-2; 14 bases align to TRBD2. CDR3 DNA: TGTGCCAGCAGACGGACTAGCGGGGGGTCGGAGCTGTTTTTT. It codes for CASRRTSGGSELFF.